This T cell receptor beta chain was sequenced for a study of T-cell memory formation after mild COVID-19. General study results and limits: Most CD4+ clones that shrank were in CM and EM, while CD8+ ones turned up in EMRA. Proof of SARS-CoV-2 specificity was absent for the second-wave clones that crested on day 37.

TCRdb fed the 5' RACE reads into MiXCR, producing one record per CDR3 protein. This sample has about 130,000 distinct CDR3 sequences; 15% to 20% occur once, and the top ten carry 5% to 5.5%. About this clonotype itself: The antigen is undetermined.

From germline, CDR1 is SGDLS and CDR2 YYNGEE. The CDR3 totals 14 residues. V lost 3 bases and J lost 9, with 13 bases in between. The chain uses TRBV9 and TRBJ1-6; D gene unclear. This clonotype was obtained from a man younger than 30 who had mild COVID-19 (a few samples of this study predate the infection). Cell type and time point are not known. The sequenced material came from PBMCs or a T cell subset sorted from them (not recorded which). Written as DNA, the CDR3 is TGTGCCAGCAGCGAAAGTCTGATGGCTTCACCCCTCCACTTT. Its protein product is CASSESLMASPLHF.